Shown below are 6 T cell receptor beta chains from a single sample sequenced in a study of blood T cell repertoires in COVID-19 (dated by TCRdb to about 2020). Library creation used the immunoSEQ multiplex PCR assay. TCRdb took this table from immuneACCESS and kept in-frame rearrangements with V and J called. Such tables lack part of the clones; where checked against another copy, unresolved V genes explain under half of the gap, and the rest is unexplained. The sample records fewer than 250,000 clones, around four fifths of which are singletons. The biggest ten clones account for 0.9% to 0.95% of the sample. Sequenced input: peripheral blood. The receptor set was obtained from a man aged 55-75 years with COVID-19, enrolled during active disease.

In DNA form, the CDR3 reads TGTGCCAGCAGTCCCCTAGGACAGGGAAATCAGCCCCAGCATTTT. Protein product: CASSPLGQGNQPQHF. This chain uses TRBV6-5 with TRBJ1-5, with 8 bases fitting TRBD1. CDR3 size: 15 residues. V shed 5 bases, J shed 4 bases, and the junction held 7 bases outside the gene matches. CDR1 is MNHEY and CDR2 is SVGAGI in the germline V gene.

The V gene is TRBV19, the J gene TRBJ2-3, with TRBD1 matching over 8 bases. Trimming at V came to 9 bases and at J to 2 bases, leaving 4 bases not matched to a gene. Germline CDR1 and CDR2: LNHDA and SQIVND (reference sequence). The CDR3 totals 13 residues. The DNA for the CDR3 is TGTGCCAGCAGGGACAGGACCACAGATACGCAGTATTTT. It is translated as CASRDRTTDTQYF.

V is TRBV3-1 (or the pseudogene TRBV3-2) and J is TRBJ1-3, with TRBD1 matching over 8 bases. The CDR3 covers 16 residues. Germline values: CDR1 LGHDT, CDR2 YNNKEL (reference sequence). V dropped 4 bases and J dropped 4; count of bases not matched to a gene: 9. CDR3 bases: TGTGCCAGCAGCCTAGCCCGGACAGGGAACGGAAACACCATATATTTT. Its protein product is CASSLARTGNGNTIYF.

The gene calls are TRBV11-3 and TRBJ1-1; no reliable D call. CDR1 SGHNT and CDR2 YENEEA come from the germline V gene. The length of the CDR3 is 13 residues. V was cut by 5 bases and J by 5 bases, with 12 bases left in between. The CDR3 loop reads CASSQAAGTEAFF. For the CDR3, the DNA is TGTGCCAGCAGCCAAGCCGCGGGGACTGAAGCTTTCTTT.

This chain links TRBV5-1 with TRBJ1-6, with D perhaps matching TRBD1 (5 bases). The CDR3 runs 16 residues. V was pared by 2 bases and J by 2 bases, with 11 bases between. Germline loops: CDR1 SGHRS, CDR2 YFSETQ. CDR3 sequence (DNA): TGCGCCAGCAGCTTAGGGGCGCGGACCTATAATTCACCCCTCCACTTT. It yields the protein CASSLGARTYNSPLHF. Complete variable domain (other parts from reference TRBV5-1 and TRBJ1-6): KAGVTQTPRYLIKTRGQQVTLSCSPISGHRSVSWYQQTPGQGLQFLFEYFSETQRNKGNFPGRFSGRQFSNSRSEMNVSTLELGDSALYLCASSLGARTYNSPLHFGNGTRLTVT.

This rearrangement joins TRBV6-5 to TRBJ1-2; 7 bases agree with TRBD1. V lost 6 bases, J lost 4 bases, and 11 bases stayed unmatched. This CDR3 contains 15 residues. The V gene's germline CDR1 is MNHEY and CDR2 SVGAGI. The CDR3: CASRTQTGRRYGYTF. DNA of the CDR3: TGTGCCAGCAGGACCCAGACAGGGCGGCGCTATGGCTACACCTTC.